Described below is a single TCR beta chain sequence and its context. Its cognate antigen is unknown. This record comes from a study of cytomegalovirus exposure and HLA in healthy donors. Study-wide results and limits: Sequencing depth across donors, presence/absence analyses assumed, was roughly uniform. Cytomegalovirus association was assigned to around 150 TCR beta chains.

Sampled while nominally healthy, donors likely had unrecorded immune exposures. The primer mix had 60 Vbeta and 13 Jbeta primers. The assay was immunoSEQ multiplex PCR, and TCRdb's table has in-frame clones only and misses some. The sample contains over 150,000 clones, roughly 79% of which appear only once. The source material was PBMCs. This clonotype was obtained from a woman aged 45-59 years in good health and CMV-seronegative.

The CDR3 region has the DNA TGTGCCAGTAGTATATTCTCGAACACTGAAGCTTTCTTT. Translated, it gives CASSIFSNTEAFF. The rearrangement uses TRBV19 and TRBJ1-1; D not certain. Trimming took 2 bases from V and 1 from J, leaving 5 bases between them. The length of the CDR3 is 13 residues. The germline V gene encodes CDR1 LNHDA and CDR2 SQIVND (reference sequence).